This TCR beta chain was obtained from a study of shared clonotypes between healthy human individuals. As for this clone: A junction boundary mismatches the germline segment, possibly from a read error.

Libraries were prepared by immunoSEQ multiplex PCR; TCRdb keeps only in-frame clonotypes and omits some of them. The table records hundreds of thousands of clones, around 78% of them present only once. The source is a woman aged 35 to 49 in good health. Some clones in this sample may be carry-over from other donors' samples. Specimen: PBMCs.

In nucleotides, the CDR3 is TGTGCTAGCAGCTCGACGGTTGACACTGAAGCTTTCTTT. As protein: CASSSTVDTEAFF. This chain uses TRBV7-7 with TRBJ1-1; no definite D call. The CDR3 is made up of 13 amino acids. Germline V gives CDR1 SSHAT, CDR2 FNYEAQ (reference sequence).